One and the same sample provided the 28 T cell receptor beta chains below, sequenced in a study of human T cells and chemical hapten exposure. Each CDR3 protein is one row after TCRdb ran MiXCR on the RACE reads. Counted here are fewer than 150,000 distinct CDR3 sequences, approximately 12% occurring once; the ten biggest clones make up 2.8%. Time point here: pre-sensitization, week 0. Treatment specified: therapeutic diphenylcyclopropenone sensitization with weekly scalp DPC. The sequenced sample was whole blood, obtained in connection with sensitization to the hapten diphenylcyclopropenone (DPC). The receptors derive from a woman in her late teens or twenties with alopecia areata. Some clones in this sample may be carry-over from other donors' samples.

This clonotype was recorded many times. The chain uses TRBV7-9 and TRBJ2-3; D gene ambiguous. The CDR3 has 12 residues. Trimming shortened V by 5 bases and J by 8 bases, and 11 bases separated the two germline ends. Germline V gene data show CDR1 as SEHNR and CDR2 as FQNEAQ (reference sequence). CDR3 region: CASSQMEITQYF. For the CDR3, the DNA is TGTGCCAGCAGCCAGATGGAGATTACGCAGTATTTT. Variable domain in full (rest from reference TRBV7-9 and TRBJ2-3): DTGVSQNPRHKITKRGQNVTFRCDPISEHNRLYWYRQTLGQGPEFLTYFQNEAQLEKSRLLSDRFSAERPKGSFSTLEIQRTEQGDSAMYLCASSQMEITQYFGPGTRLTVL.

In this sample, this clonotype turned up many times. The rearrangement links TRBV12-3 or TRBV12-4 to TRBJ2-5, with 11 bases that match TRBD2. The V gene end was trimmed by 4 bases and the J gene end by 4 bases; junction bases not matched to a gene: 5. This CDR3 contains 15 residues. The CDR3 here is CASSSGTSGTETQYF. CDR3 nucleotides: TGTGCCAGCAGTTCCGGGACTAGCGGCACAGAGACCCAGTACTTC.

For this clonotype: With a much larger clone just one base away, this may be a read error. The CDR3 here is CASSLLAGETSTDTQYF. In nucleotides, the CDR3 is TGTGCCAGCAGTTTATTAGCGGGGGAAACTAGCACAGATACGCAGTATTTT. The genes are TRBV27 and TRBJ2-3, with 9 bases aligning to TRBD2. This CDR3 is 17 amino acids long. Germline loops: CDR1 MNHEY, CDR2 SMNVEV (reference sequence). The ends lost 1 base at V and 0 bases at J; junction bases unmatched: 5.

This clonotype was counted at least ten times. This chain links TRBV5-8 with TRBJ1-6; D is undetermined. V was shortened by 1 base and J by 8 bases, with 10 bases between the two germline ends. The CDR3 has 14 residues. Germline V lookup: CDR1 SGHTS, CDR2 YDEGEE. Here the CDR3 reads CASSLSSRHSPLHF. CDR3 nucleotides: TGTGCCAGCAGCTTGAGTTCCCGACATTCACCCCTCCACTTT.

The chain employs TRBV19 and TRBJ2-7; 11 positions agree with TRBD1. The V gene end was trimmed by 6 bases and the J gene end by 1 base; junction bases not matched to a gene: 5. The CDR3 is 15 amino acids. Looked up from germline, CDR1 is LNHDA and CDR2 is SQIVND (reference sequence). The CDR3: CASRKGQGESYEQYF. Written as DNA, the CDR3 is TGTGCCAGTAGAAAGGGACAGGGGGAATCCTACGAGCAGTACTTC.

This clonotype was counted between two and nine times. The chain combines TRBV29-1 with TRBJ2-3; 12 positions match TRBD2. The CDR3 has 14 amino acids. Trimming at V came to 6 bases and at J to 6 bases, leaving 7 bases not matched to a gene. Germline V gene lookup returns CDR1 SQVTM and CDR2 ANQGSEA. The CDR3 DNA sequence: TGCAGCGTCTCTGGGACTAGCGGGCCTGATACGCAGTATTTT. Translation gives CSVSGTSGPDTQYF.

This clonotype appeared a few times. The chain links TRBV5-4 to TRBJ1-2, with TRBD1 matching over 9 bases. V gave up 2 bases and J gave up 6 bases; unmatched junction bases: 8. This CDR3 is built from 15 residues. Looked up from germline, CDR1 is SGHNT and CDR2 is YYREEE (reference sequence). The CDR3 is CASSFLFGTGHGYTF. In DNA form, the CDR3 reads TGTGCCAGCAGCTTCCTTTTCGGGACAGGGCATGGCTACACCTTC.

Many counts were recorded for this clonotype. The J gene is TRBJ1-1, the V gene TRBV12-5; D ambiguous. The CDR3 consists of 11 residues. Germline V gene lookup returns CDR1 LGHNT and CDR2 FRNRAP. The V end lost 4 bases, the J end lost 6 bases, and 6 bases lay between the germline ends. The DNA for the CDR3 is TGTGCTAGTGGTTGGGAGGCTGAAGCTTTCTTT. As protein: CASGWEAEAFF.

The J gene is TRBJ2-7, the V gene TRBV6-2 or TRBV6-3; TRBD2 might be the D (5 bases). The CDR3 runs to 15 residues. V lost 5 bases, J lost 0 bases, and 14 bases lay in between. Germline CDR1 and CDR2: MNHEY and SVGEGT. For the CDR3, the DNA is TGTGCCAGCAGTGGACGGGATTCTCGCTCCTACGAGCAGTACTTC. Translating it yields CASSGRDSRSYEQYF.

This clonotype was observed a few times. The chain has TRBV25-1 and TRBJ2-3, with unresolved D. Trimming removed 1 base at V and 6 bases at J, with 5 bases between. CDR3 size: 12 residues. The V gene's germline CDR1 is MGHDK and CDR2 SYGVNS. As DNA, the CDR3 is TGTGCCAGCAGTGAATGGGCCGATACGCAGTATTTT. Protein product: CASSEWADTQYF. Full variable domain (outside the CDR3, taken from reference TRBV25-1 and TRBJ2-3): EADIYQTPRYLVIGTGKKITLECSQTMGHDKMYWYQQDPGMELHLIHYSYGVNSTEKGDLSSESTVSRIRTEHFPLTLESARPSHTSQYLCASSEWADTQYFGPGTRLTVL.

This clonotype has at least ten counts. The chain carries TRBV7-3 and TRBJ2-5; 7 positions match TRBD1. V gave up 4 bases and J gave up 5 bases; unmatched junction bases: 4. This CDR3 contains 13 residues. Germline V gene sequence: CDR1 SGHTA, CDR2 FQGTGA. CDR3 protein: CASSSQGGETQYF. The CDR3, as DNA: TGTGCCAGCAGCTCCCAAGGGGGCGAGACCCAGTACTTC.

This rearrangement joins TRBV18 to TRBJ2-3, with D uncertain. In germline, CDR1 is KGHSH, CDR2 LQKENI. CDR3 size: 14 residues. V was cut by 2 bases and J by 2 bases, with 8 bases left in between. The CDR3 is CASSPDQFTDTQYF. For the CDR3, the DNA is TGTGCCAGCTCACCAGATCAGTTCACAGATACGCAGTATTTT.

This clonotype appeared a few times. The chain has TRBV4-3 and TRBJ2-1, with D perhaps TRBD1 (5 bases). Per germline, CDR1 LGHNA and CDR2 YSLEER. Trimming cost V 4 bases and J 7 bases, with 14 bases left between them. The CDR3 extends over 14 amino acids. This CDR3 is CASSLQGPRNEQFF. The CDR3 bases are TGCGCCAGCAGCCTCCAGGGCCCCAGGAATGAGCAGTTCTTC.

This clonotype occurred a few times. The chain combines TRBV4-2 with TRBJ1-3; D uncertain. In germline, CDR1 is LGHNA, CDR2 YNFKEQ. The CDR3 is made up of 20 amino acids. The ends were cut back, 3 bases at V and 0 bases at J, with 24 bases in the middle. The CDR3 nucleotides read TGTGCCAGCAGCCAGTCGACGGTTCTAACTCCAACGAGCTCTGGAAACACCATATATTTT. This sequence encodes CASSQSTVLTPTSSGNTIYF.

The table lists this clonotype with a few counts. The rearrangement links TRBV3-1 to TRBJ1-2; D is ambiguous. The V end lost 0 bases, the J end lost 1 base, and 12 bases lay between the germline ends. The CDR3 covers 16 residues. The germline V gene has CDR1 LGHDT and CDR2 YNNKEL (reference sequence). The CDR3 DNA reads TGTGCCAGCAGCCAAGAGACGGGCAGGAATAACTATGGCTACACCTTC. Translating gives CASSQETGRNNYGYTF.

This clonotype has more than one count but fewer than ten. The rearrangement links TRBV11-1 to TRBJ2-5; maybe TRBD1 (6 bases). There are 15 residues in the CDR3. V was shortened by 1 base and J by 4 bases, with 13 bases between the two germline ends. CDR1 is SGHAT, CDR2 FQDESV, per germline (reference sequence). For the CDR3, the DNA is TGTGCCAGCAGCTTAGAGACAGGAGTTGGAGAGACCCAGTACTTC. As protein: CASSLETGVGETQYF. Supplemented by reference TRBV11-1 and TRBJ2-5, the full variable domain reads EAEVAQSPRYKITEKSQAVAFWCDPISGHATLYWYRQILGQGPELLVQFQDESVVDDSQLPKDRFSAERLKGVDSTLKIQPAELGDSAMYLCASSLETGVGETQYFGPGTRLLVL.

The chain carries TRBV20-1 and TRBJ2-7; 8 nucleotides agree with TRBD1. Germline V gene sequence: CDR1 DFQATT, CDR2 SNEGSKA (reference sequence). This CDR3 is 13 amino acids long. The V and J ends lost 5 bases and 4 bases, in that order; junction bases with no gene match: 7. CDR3 DNA: TGCAGTGCTCACTGGACAGGGATGTACGAGCAGTACTTC. It codes for CSAHWTGMYEQYF.

This clonotype was seen more than once but under ten times. The CDR3 bases are TGCGCCAGCAGCCAAGATCCGGGGGGCCCCGATACGCAGTATTTT. Its translation is CASSQDPGGPDTQYF. The chain recombines TRBV4-3 with TRBJ2-3, with D perhaps TRBD2 (7 bases). Trimming cost V 0 bases and J 6 bases, with 13 bases left between them. Germline CDR1 LGHNA, CDR2 YSLEER. The CDR3 has 15 residues.

This chain joins TRBV2 and TRBJ2-7, with D tentatively TRBD1 (6 bases). V lost 3 bases to trimming and J lost 2 bases, with 11 bases between them. The CDR3 length is 14 residues. Germline-derived CDR1 and CDR2 are SNHLY and FYNNEI. CDR3 in amino acids: CASSDGRGAYEQYF. In DNA, the CDR3 is TGTGCCAGCAGTGATGGCAGGGGAGCCTACGAGCAGTACTTC. The whole variable domain, filled in from reference TRBV2 and TRBJ2-7, reads EPEVTQTPSHQVTQMGQEVILRCVPISNHLYFYWYRQILGQKVEFLVSFYNNEISEKSEIFDDQFSVERPDGSNFTLKIRSTKLEDSAMYFCASSDGRGAYEQYFGPGTRLTVT.

The chain carries TRBV29-1 and TRBJ2-5, with a tentative D call TRBD1 (5 bases). Germline lookup yields CDR1 SQVTM and CDR2 ANQGSEA. Trimming removed 7 bases from V and 1 base from J, with 10 bases in between. There are 12 residues in the CDR3. The CDR3 DNA reads TGCAGCGGGAAAAGGGGCCAAGAGACCCAGTACTTC. Its protein is CSGKRGQETQYF. The variable domain in full, completed from reference TRBV29-1 and TRBJ2-5, reads SAVISQKPSRDICQRGTSLTIQCQVDSQVTMMFWYRQQPGQSLTLIATANQGSEATYESGFVIDKFPISRPNLTFSTLTVSNMSPEDSSIYLCSGKRGQETQYFGPGTRLLVL.

This clonotype was recorded many times. The chain uses TRBV6-2 or TRBV6-3 and TRBJ2-5; 8 bases line up with TRBD2. The germline gives CDR1 MNHEY, CDR2 SVGEGT. This CDR3 is built from 15 residues. V shed 4 bases and J 5 bases; nucleotides not matched to a gene: 9. Written as DNA, the CDR3 is TGTGCCAGCAGTTCGGTAGCGGGGACCGGGGAGACCCAGTACTTC. It specifies CASSSVAGTGETQYF.

With respect to this clonotype: A much larger clone is a single base away; this may be a read error. The V gene is TRBV2, the J gene TRBJ2-1; D remains ambiguous. Trimming stripped 7 bases from V and 1 base from J, with 11 bases between. The CDR3 spans 14 residues. Germline CDR1 SNHLY, CDR2 FYNNEI. The CDR3 spells CASMRSWSYNEQFF. CDR3 sequence (DNA): TGTGCCAGCATGAGATCCTGGTCCTACAATGAGCAGTTCTTC.

V is TRBV12-5 and J is TRBJ2-1; 9 bases are a match to TRBD1. The CDR3 sequence is 15 residues long. V gave up 1 base and J gave up 7 bases; unmatched junction bases: 5. The germline V gene encodes CDR1 LGHNT and CDR2 FRNRAP. CDR3: CASGLGTGAVNEQFF. The CDR3 bases are TGTGCTAGTGGTTTGGGGACAGGGGCGGTAAATGAGCAGTTCTTC.

The chain links TRBV6-6 to TRBJ2-1; unclear D gene. The germline V and J ends were trimmed by 0 bases and 3 bases, with 3 bases remaining between them. This CDR3 is built from 13 residues. CDR1 MNHNY and CDR2 SVGAGI come from the germline V gene (reference sequence). For the CDR3, the DNA is TGTGCCAGCAGTTACTCGATCTACAATGAGCAGTTCTTC. This gives the protein CASSYSIYNEQFF.

This clonotype was seen ten or more times. The rearrangement uses TRBV7-2 and TRBJ2-1; D may match TRBD1 or TRBD2 (5 bases each). V was pared by 1 base and J by 10 bases, with 17 bases between. Per germline, CDR1 SGHTA and CDR2 FQGNSA. This CDR3 is 15 amino acids long. DNA for the CDR3: TGTGCCAGCAGCTTAGACCCCGGGGCACCCCGGGAGCAGTTCTTC. The encoded protein is CASSLDPGAPREQFF. Based on the CDR3 plus reference TRBV7-2 and TRBJ2-1, the full variable domain is GAGVSQSPSNKVTEKGKDVELRCDPISGHTALYWYRQSLGQGLEFLIYFQGNSAPDKSGLPSDRFSAERTGGSVSTLTIQRTQQEDSAVYLCASSLDPGAPREQFFGPGTRLTVL.

The sample holds a few counts of this clonotype. The genes are TRBV7-7 and TRBJ2-5; no clear D gene. The germline V gene encodes CDR1 SSHAT and CDR2 FNYEAQ (reference sequence). Trimming took off 5 bases at V and 0 bases at J, with 7 bases between the two ends. This CDR3 has 13 residues. The DNA of the CDR3 is TGTGCCAGCAGCCTCAGGTACCAAGAGACCCAGTACTTC. Translation gives CASSLRYQETQYF.

This chain uses TRBV7-2 with TRBJ2-7, with D perhaps given as TRBD1 or TRBD2 (5 bases each). Trimming pared 5 bases from V and 6 bases from J, leaving 14 bases between. Germline lookup yields CDR1 SGHTA and CDR2 FQGNSA. This CDR3 comprises 13 residues. CDR3 protein: CASSAAEGTEQYF. CDR3 DNA sequence: TGTGCCAGCAGCGCCGCCGAGGGGACCGAGCAGTACTTC.

The genes are TRBV15 and TRBJ1-6; D gene ambiguous. Germline assignment: CDR1 LNHNV and CDR2 YYDKDF (reference sequence). CDR3 length equals 14 residues. Trimming stripped 0 bases from V and 6 bases from J, with 6 bases between. The CDR3 DNA follows: TGTGCCACCAGCAGAGAAGTTTCTAATTCACCCCTCCACTTT. This translates into CATSREVSNSPLHF.